These 20 T cell receptor beta chains were sequenced from one sample in a study of blood T cell repertoires in COVID-19. TCRdb keeps only in-frame clones here, not all; method: immunoSEQ multiplex PCR. The table has 470,000 or so clones, roughly 85% seen once. Sequenced input: peripheral blood. The receptors come from a human donor in a cohort sampled during active COVID-19.

This clone occurred once. In nucleotides, the CDR3 is TGTGCCAGCAGTCCACATACCGACAGGGTAGTTAACGAGCAGTACTTC. Its translation: CASSPHTDRVVNEQYF. The J gene is TRBJ2-7, the V gene TRBV28, with 7 positions matching TRBD1. The CDR3 length is 16 residues. Germline lookup yields CDR1 MDHEN and CDR2 SYDVKM. V trimming: 5 bases; J trimming: 5 bases; junction bases outside the gene matches: 15.

This clone was detected only once. The chain carries TRBV7-2 and TRBJ2-7; no reliable D call. Trimming took off 2 bases at V and 2 bases at J, with 10 bases between the two ends. CDR3 length: 14 amino acids. The germline gives CDR1 SGHTA, CDR2 FQGNSA. The CDR3 region is CASSLPTATYEQYF. CDR3 nucleotides: TGTGCCAGCAGCTTACCCACAGCTACCTACGAGCAGTACTTC.

With respect to this clone: Other DNA sequences from this sample encode an identical CDR3 as well. This chain joins TRBV6-1 and TRBJ2-7; D perhaps matches TRBD1 (6 bases). Germline assignment: CDR1 MNHNS and CDR2 SASEGT. This CDR3 is built from 15 residues. Between the trimmed V and J ends, which lost 0 bases and 2 bases, there was a span of 11 bases. The DNA of the CDR3 is TGTGCCAGCAGTGAAGCGTTGGCAGGGGCCTACGAGCAGTACTTC. This codes for CASSEALAGAYEQYF.

The genes are TRBV27 and TRBJ2-5; perhaps TRBD2 as D (6 bases). Trimming cost V 1 base and J 5 bases, with 14 bases left between them. CDR3 size: 15 residues. CDR1 and CDR2 from the germline V gene are MNHEY and SMNVEV (reference sequence). The CDR3 nucleotides read TGTGCCAGCAGTTTATTCGGGGGAGTCGCTGAGACCCAGTACTTC. It encodes CASSLFGGVAETQYF.

The chain employs TRBV6-6 and TRBJ2-7; D unresolved. CDR1 is MNHNY, CDR2 SVGAGI, per germline (reference sequence). The germline V and J ends were trimmed by 0 bases and 6 bases, with 12 bases remaining between them. This CDR3 is 14 amino acids long. The CDR3, as DNA: TGTGCCAGCAGTTACTCTAGCCAGAGAAGCGAGCAGTACTTC. This encodes CASSYSSQRSEQYF.

This chain uses TRBV28 with TRBJ2-7; 9 positions match TRBD1. The CDR3 sequence is 14 residues long. V was pared by 8 bases and J by 1 base, with 6 bases of the junction left unmatched. Germline V CDR1 and CDR2: MDHEN, SYDVKM. This CDR3 is CASGNRGRSYEQYF. The CDR3 coding sequence is TGTGCCAGCGGGAACAGGGGGCGTTCCTACGAGCAGTACTTC.

The chain carries TRBV28 and TRBJ1-2; tentatively, D is TRBD1 (5 bases). The germline V gene encodes CDR1 MDHEN and CDR2 SYDVKM. Between the trimmed V and J ends, which lost 2 bases and 6 bases, there was a span of 19 bases. The length of the CDR3 is 16 residues. The DNA of the CDR3 is TGTGCCAGCAGTTTAGCGGGGCACTCAGGGACCAATGGCTACACCTTC. This encodes CASSLAGHSGTNGYTF.

V is TRBV19 and J is TRBJ2-3, with a possible D match to TRBD1 (6 bases). Germline V CDR1 and CDR2: LNHDA, SQIVND (reference sequence). There are 15 residues in the CDR3. With 5 bases removed from V and 5 bases from J, the gap between germline ends came to 17 bases. CDR3 protein: CASSPQGRLGDTQYF. The CDR3 DNA follows: TGTGCCAGTAGTCCACAGGGACGACTCGGAGATACGCAGTATTTT.

Worth noting for this clone: The identical CDR3 is also encoded by other nucleotide sequences in the sample. V usage is TRBV27 and J usage is TRBJ1-2, with D tentatively TRBD1 (5 bases). V shed 2 bases and J shed 1 base, with 8 bases lying between them. CDR1 and CDR2 from the germline V gene are MNHEY and SMNVEV (reference sequence). The CDR3 has 14 residues. The CDR3 sequence is CASSLRGGNYGYTF. CDR3 DNA sequence: TGTGCCAGCAGTTTAAGGGGCGGTAACTATGGCTACACCTTC.

The chain links TRBV5-1 to TRBJ2-1; TRBD2 matches 8 bases. In germline, CDR1 is SGHRS, CDR2 YFSETQ. V trimming: 1 base; J trimming: 3 bases; junction bases outside the gene matches: 6. This CDR3 has 16 amino acids. CDR3 loop: CASSLSTSGSYNEQFF. DNA for the CDR3: TGCGCCAGCAGCTTGAGTACTAGCGGAAGCTACAATGAGCAGTTCTTC.

The chain links TRBV11-3 to TRBJ2-2; 13 positions match TRBD2. The CDR3 is made up of 20 amino acids. Per the germline V gene, CDR1 is SGHNT and CDR2 is YENEEA. With V trimmed by 4 bases and J by 0 bases, 11 bases remained unmatched. CDR3 loop: CASSSNTRLAGGSNTGELFF. As DNA, the CDR3 is TGTGCCAGCAGCTCGAATACTAGACTAGCGGGAGGATCGAACACCGGGGAGCTGTTTTTT.

The rearrangement uses TRBV19 and TRBJ2-1, with 8 bases that match TRBD1. This CDR3 has 17 amino acids. Germline assignment: CDR1 LNHDA and CDR2 SQIVND (reference sequence). The trim removed 3 bases at V and 3 bases at J, leaving 10 bases unmatched. This CDR3 is CASSILDRGDLYNEQFF. CDR3 DNA: TGTGCCAGTAGTATTCTCGACAGGGGTGACCTCTACAATGAGCAGTTCTTC.

This clone was counted between two and nine times. The genes are TRBV9 and TRBJ1-6; D gene unclear. The germline CDR1 and CDR2 sequences are SGDLS and YYNGEE. CDR3 size: 12 residues. V was pared by 4 bases and J by 9 bases, with 8 bases between. In DNA, the CDR3 is TGTGCCAGCAGCTCGGTTTCTTCACCCCTCCACTTT. It encodes CASSSVSSPLHF.

The chain has TRBV30 and TRBJ2-2, with TRBD2 identical over 8 bases. CDR1 is GTSNPN and CDR2 is SVGIG in the germline V gene (reference sequence). The length of the CDR3 is 14 residues. The junction had 5 bases not matched to a gene; V was cut back by 1 base and J by 7 bases. The CDR3, as DNA: TGTGCCTGGAGTGCCGGGACTAGGTTCGGGGAGCTGTTTTTT. Residues: CAWSAGTRFGELFF.

This clone was observed a single time. The V call is TRBV5-4, the J call TRBJ2-3; no clear D gene. The germline V gene has CDR1 SGHNT and CDR2 YYREEE (reference sequence). V lost 0 bases to trimming and J lost 4 bases, with 9 bases between them. The length of the CDR3 is 14 residues. The CDR3 nucleotides read TGTGCCAGCAGCTTGGACGGTTTTTCAGATACGCAGTATTTT. It is translated as CASSLDGFSDTQYF.

J is TRBJ1-2 and V is TRBV14, with 8 bases aligning to TRBD1. The CDR3 totals 15 residues. V lost 3 bases to trimming and J lost 2 bases; unmatched junction nucleotides: 5. Germline CDR1 reads SGHDN; CDR2 reads FVKESK. The CDR3: CASSHGQGANYGYTF. CDR3 nucleotide sequence: TGTGCCAGCAGCCATGGACAGGGCGCCAACTATGGCTACACCTTC.

This clone was recorded once. The CDR3 sequence: CASTLNSGNTGELFF. The CDR3, as DNA: TGTGCCAGCACCCTAAATAGCGGCAACACCGGGGAGCTGTTTTTT. V gene TRBV6-5 combines with J gene TRBJ2-2, with D possibly matching TRBD2 (6 bases). Per germline, CDR1 MNHEY and CDR2 SVGAGI. The length of the CDR3 is 15 residues. V was trimmed by 7 bases and J by 2 bases, leaving 14 bases between them.

This chain joins TRBV6-5 and TRBJ2-7, with D tentatively TRBD2 (6 bases). Germline lookup yields CDR1 MNHEY and CDR2 SVGAGI. V was cut by 10 bases and J by 1 base, with 14 bases left in between. The CDR3 totals 13 residues. CDR3: CATSYRESYEQYF. The DNA of the CDR3 is TGTGCCACCTCGTACCGGGAGTCCTACGAGCAGTACTTC.

This clone was observed a few times. The rearrangement joins TRBV3-1 (or the pseudogene TRBV3-2) to TRBJ2-4, with unresolved D. CDR1 and CDR2 from the germline V gene are LGHDT and YNNKEL (reference sequence). The CDR3 is 19 amino acids. V lost 1 base and J 0 bases, leaving 19 bases between the germline ends. The chain's CDR3 is CASSQVRIPLDLAKNIQYF. DNA of the CDR3: TGTGCCAGCAGCCAAGTTCGGATACCCTTAGACTTAGCCAAAAACATTCAGTACTTC.

This rearrangement joins TRBV6-5 to TRBJ1-2; a weak D match, TRBD1 (5 bases). The CDR3 contains 15 residues. V was pared by 2 bases and J by 2 bases, with 12 bases between. Germline CDR1 MNHEY, CDR2 SVGAGI. The CDR3 region has the DNA TGTGCCAGCAGTTACCTCGCAGGGTTAAACTATGGCTACACCTTC. Its translation is CASSYLAGLNYGYTF.